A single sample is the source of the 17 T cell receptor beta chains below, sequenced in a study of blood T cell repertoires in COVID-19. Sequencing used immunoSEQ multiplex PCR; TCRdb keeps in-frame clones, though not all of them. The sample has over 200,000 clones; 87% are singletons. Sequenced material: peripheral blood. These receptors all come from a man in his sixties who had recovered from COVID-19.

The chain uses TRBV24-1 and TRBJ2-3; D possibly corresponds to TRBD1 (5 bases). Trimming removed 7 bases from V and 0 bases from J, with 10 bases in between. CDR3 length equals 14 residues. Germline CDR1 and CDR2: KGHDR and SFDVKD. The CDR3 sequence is CATRDISSTDTQYF. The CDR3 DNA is TGTGCCACCAGGGACATCTCTAGCACAGATACGCAGTATTTT.

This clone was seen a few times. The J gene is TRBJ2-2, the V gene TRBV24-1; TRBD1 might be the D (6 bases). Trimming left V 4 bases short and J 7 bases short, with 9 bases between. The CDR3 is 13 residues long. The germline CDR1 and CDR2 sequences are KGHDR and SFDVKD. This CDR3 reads CATSEWDNGELFF. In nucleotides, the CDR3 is TGTGCCACCAGTGAGTGGGACAACGGGGAGCTGTTTTTT.

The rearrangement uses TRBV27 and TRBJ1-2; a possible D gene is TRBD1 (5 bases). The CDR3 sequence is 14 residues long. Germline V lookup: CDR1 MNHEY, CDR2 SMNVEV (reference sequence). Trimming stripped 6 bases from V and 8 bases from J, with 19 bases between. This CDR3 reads CASRPALGLGGYTF. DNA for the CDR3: TGTGCCAGCAGGCCTGCGTTGGGACTCGGGGGCTACACCTTC.

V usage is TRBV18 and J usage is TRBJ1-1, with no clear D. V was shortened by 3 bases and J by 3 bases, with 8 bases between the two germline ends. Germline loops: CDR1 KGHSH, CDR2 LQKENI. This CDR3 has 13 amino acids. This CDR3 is CASSPALDTEAFF. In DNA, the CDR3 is TGTGCCAGCTCACCGGCTCTGGACACTGAAGCTTTCTTT.

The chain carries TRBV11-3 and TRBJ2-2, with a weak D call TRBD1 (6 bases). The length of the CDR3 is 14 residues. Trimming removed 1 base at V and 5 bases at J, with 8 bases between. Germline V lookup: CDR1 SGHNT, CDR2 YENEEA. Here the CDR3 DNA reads TGTGCCAGCAGCTTAGTGACAGGAACCGGGGAGCTGTTTTTT. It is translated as CASSLVTGTGELFF.

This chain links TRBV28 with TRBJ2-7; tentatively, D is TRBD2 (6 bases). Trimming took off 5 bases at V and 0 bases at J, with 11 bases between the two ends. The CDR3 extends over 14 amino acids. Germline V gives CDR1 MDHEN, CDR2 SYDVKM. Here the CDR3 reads CASSARLVSYEQYF. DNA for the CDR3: TGTGCCAGCAGTGCCCGACTAGTCTCCTACGAGCAGTACTTC.

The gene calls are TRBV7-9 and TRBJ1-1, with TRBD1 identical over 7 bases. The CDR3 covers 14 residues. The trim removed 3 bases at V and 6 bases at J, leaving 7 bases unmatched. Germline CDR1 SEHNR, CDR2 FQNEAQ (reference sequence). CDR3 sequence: CASSLGQSKPEAFF. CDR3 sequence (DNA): TGTGCCAGCAGCTTGGGACAGTCTAAGCCTGAAGCTTTCTTT.

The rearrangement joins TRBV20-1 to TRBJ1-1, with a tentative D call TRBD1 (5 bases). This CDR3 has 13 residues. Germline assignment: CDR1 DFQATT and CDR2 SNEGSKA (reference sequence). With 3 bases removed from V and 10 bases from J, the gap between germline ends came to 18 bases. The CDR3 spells CSASQSNRGVAFF. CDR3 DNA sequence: TGCAGTGCTAGTCAGTCGAACCGGGGGGTAGCTTTCTTT.

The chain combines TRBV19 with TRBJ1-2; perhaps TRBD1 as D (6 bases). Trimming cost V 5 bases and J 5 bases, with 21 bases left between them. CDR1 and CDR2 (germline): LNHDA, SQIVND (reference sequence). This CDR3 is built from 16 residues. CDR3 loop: CASSGRSGGLTYGYTF. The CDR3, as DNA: TGTGCCAGTAGTGGGCGTTCGGGGGGGCTTACGTATGGCTACACCTTC.

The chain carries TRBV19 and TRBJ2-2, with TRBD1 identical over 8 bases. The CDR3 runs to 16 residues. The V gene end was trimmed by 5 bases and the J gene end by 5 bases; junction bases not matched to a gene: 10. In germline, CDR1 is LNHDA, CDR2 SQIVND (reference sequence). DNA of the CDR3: TGTGCCAGTAGTCCCCAGGGGGCGAGCTTGACCGGGGAGCTGTTTTTT. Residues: CASSPQGASLTGELFF.

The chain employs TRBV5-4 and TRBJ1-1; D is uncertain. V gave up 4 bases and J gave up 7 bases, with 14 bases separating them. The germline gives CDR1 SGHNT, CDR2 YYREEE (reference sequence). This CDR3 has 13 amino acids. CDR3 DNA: TGTGCCAGCAGCGGCTCCGCGGGGAATGAAGCTTTCTTT. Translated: CASSGSAGNEAFF.

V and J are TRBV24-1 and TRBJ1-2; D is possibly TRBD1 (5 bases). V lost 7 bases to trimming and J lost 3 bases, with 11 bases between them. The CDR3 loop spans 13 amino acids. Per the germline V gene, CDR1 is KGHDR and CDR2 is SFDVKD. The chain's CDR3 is CATSREQDYGYTF. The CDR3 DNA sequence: TGTGCCACCAGCCGAGAACAGGACTATGGCTACACCTTC.

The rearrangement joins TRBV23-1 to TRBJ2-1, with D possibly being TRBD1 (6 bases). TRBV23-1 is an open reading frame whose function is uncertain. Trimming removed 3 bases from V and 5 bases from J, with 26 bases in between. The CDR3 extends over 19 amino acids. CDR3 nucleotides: TGCGCCAGCAGTCATTGGGACAAGGAGGTCATTGAACCGGACAATGAGCAGTTCTTC. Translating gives CASSHWDKEVIEPDNEQFF.

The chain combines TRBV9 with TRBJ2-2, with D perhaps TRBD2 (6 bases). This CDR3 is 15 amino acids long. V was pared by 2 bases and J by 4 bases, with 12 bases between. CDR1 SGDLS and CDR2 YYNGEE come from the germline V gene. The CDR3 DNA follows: TGTGCCAGCAGCGTTCGTGGGGGAGGCACCGGGGAGCTGTTTTTT. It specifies CASSVRGGGTGELFF.

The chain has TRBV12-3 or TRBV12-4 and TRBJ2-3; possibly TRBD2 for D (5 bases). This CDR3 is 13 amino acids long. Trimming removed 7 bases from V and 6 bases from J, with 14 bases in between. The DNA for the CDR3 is TGTGCCAGCAAAATACTAGGTTGGGATACGCAGTATTTT. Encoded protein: CASKILGWDTQYF.

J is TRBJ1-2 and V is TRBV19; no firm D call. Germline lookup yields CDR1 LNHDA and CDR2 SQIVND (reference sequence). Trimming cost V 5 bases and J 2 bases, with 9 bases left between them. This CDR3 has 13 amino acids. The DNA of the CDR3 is TGTGCCAGTAGTCTACGGAGAAACTATGGCTACACCTTC. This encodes CASSLRRNYGYTF.

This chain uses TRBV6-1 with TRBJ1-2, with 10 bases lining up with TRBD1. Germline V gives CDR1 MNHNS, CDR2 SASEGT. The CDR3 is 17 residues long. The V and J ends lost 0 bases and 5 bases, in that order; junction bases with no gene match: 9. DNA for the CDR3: TGTGCCAGCAGTGAAGCAGGTTTGGGGACAGGGGTATATGGCTACACCTTC. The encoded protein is CASSEAGLGTGVYGYTF.